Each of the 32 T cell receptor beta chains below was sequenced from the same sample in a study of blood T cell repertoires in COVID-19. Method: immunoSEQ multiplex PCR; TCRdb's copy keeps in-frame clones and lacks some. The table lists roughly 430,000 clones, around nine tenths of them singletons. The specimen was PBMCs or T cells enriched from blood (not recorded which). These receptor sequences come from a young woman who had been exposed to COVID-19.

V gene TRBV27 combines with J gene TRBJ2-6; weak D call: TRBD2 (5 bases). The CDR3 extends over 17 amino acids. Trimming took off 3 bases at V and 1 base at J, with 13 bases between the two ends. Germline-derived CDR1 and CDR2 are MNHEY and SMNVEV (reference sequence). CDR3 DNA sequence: TGTGCCAGCAGTTTTGAGGCCGGGATTTCTGGGGCCAACGTCCTGACTTTC. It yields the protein CASSFEAGISGANVLTF.

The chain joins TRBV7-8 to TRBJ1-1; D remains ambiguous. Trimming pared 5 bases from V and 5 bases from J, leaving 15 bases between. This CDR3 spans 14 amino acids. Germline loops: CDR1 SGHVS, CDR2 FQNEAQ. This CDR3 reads CASSRARGWTEAFF. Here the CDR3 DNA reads TGTGCCAGCAGCCGAGCTCGGGGATGGACTGAAGCTTTCTTT.

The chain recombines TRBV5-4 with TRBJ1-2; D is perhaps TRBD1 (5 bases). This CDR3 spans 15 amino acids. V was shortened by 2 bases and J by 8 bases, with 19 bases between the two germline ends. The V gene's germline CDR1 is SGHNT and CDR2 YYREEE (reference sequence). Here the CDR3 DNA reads TGTGCCAGCAGCTTTTTGAGGGAGGGAGGGGAAGGCTACACCTTC. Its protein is CASSFLREGGEGYTF.

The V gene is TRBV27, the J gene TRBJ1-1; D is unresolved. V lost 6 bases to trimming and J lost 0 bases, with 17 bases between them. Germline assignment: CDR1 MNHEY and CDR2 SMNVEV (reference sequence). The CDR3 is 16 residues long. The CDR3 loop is CASSSWEGKMNTEAFF. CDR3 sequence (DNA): TGTGCCAGCAGCAGTTGGGAGGGAAAGATGAACACTGAAGCTTTCTTT.

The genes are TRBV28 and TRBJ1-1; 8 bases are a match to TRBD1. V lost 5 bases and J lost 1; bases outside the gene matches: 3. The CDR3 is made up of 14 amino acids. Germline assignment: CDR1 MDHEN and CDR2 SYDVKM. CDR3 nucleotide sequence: TGTGCCAGCAGTGGGGGACAGGAGAACACTGAAGCTTTCTTT. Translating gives CASSGGQENTEAFF.

Here the CDR3 DNA reads TGTGCCAGCAGCCAAGAGAGGGGGCATAATTCACCCCTCCACTTT. Translating it yields CASSQERGHNSPLHF. The rearrangement joins TRBV14 to TRBJ1-6, with 7 bases fitting TRBD1. This CDR3 comprises 15 residues. J lost 5 bases, V lost 0 bases, and 1 base had no gene match. Germline V CDR1 and CDR2: SGHDN, FVKESK.

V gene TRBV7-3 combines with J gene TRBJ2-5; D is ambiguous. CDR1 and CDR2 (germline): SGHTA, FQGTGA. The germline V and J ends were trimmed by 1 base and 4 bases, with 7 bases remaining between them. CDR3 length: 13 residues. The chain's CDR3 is CASSLSSTETQYF. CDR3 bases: TGTGCCAGCAGCTTAAGTAGTACAGAGACCCAGTACTTC.

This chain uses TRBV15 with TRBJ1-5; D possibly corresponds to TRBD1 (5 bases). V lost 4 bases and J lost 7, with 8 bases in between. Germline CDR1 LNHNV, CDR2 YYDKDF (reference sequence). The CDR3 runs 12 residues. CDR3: CATSIGGQPQHF. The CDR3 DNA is TGTGCCACCAGCATCGGGGGGCAGCCCCAGCATTTT.

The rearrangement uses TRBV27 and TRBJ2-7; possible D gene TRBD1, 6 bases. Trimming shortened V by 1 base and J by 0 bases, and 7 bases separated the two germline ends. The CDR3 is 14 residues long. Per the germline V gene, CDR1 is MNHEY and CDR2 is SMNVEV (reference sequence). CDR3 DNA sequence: TGTGCCAGCAGTTTATGGGGGCGCTCCTACGAGCAGTACTTC. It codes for CASSLWGRSYEQYF.

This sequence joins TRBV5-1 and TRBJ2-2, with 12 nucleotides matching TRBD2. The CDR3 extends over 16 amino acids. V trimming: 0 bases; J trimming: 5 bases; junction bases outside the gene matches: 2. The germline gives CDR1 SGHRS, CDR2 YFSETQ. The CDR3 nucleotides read TGCGCCAGCAGCTTGGCTAGCGGGGGGGCGACCGGGGAGCTGTTTTTT. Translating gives CASSLASGGATGELFF.

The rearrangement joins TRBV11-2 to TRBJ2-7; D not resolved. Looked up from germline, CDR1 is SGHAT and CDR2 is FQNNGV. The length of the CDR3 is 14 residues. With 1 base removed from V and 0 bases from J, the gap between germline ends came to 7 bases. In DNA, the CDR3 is TGTGCCAGCAGCTTAGCGAGGAGCTCCTACGAGCAGTACTTC. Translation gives CASSLARSSYEQYF.

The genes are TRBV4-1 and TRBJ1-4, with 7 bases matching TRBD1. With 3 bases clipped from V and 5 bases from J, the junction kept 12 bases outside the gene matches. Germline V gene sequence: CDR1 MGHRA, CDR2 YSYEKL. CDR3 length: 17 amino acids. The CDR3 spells CASSQGIDRERNEKLFF. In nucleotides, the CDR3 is TGCGCCAGCAGCCAGGGTATAGACAGGGAGAGGAATGAAAAACTGTTTTTT.

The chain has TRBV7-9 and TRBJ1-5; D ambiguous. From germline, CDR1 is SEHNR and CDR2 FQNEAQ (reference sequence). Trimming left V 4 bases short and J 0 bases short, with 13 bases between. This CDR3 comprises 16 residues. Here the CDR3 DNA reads TGTGCCAGCAGCTCTACCGCCTTACTTAGCAATCAGCCCCAGCATTTT. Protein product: CASSSTALLSNQPQHF.

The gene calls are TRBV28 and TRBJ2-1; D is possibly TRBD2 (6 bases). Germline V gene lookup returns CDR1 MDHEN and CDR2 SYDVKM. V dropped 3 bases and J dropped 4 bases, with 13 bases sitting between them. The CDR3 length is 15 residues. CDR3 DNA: TGTGCCAGCAGTTTTGGAGGGACTGGATACAATGAGCAGTTCTTC. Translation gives CASSFGGTGYNEQFF. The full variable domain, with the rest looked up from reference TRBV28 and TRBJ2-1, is DVKVTQSSRYLVKRTGEKVFLECVQDMDHENMFWYRQDPGLGLRLIYFSYDVKMKEKGDIPEGYSVSREKKERFSLILESASTNQTSMYLCASSFGGTGYNEQFFGPGTRLTVL.

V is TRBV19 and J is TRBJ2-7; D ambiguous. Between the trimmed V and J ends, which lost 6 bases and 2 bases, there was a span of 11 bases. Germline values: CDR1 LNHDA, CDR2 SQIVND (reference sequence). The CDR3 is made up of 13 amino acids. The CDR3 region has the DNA TGTGCCAGTAGAAGAGGCCCTACCTACGAGCAGTACTTC. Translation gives CASRRGPTYEQYF.

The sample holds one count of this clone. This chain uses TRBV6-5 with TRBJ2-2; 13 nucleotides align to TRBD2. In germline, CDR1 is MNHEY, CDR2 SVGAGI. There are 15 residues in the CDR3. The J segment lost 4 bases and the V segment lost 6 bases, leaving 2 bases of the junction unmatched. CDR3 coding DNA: TGTGCCAGCAGACGACTAGCGGGGGGCACCGGGGAGCTGTTTTTT. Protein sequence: CASRRLAGGTGELFF.

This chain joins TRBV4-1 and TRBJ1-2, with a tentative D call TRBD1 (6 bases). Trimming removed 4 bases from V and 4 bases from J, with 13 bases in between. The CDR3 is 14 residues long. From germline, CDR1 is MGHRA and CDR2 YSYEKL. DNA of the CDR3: TGCGCCAGCAGCCCCAGACAGGCAACCTATGGCTACACCTTC. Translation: CASSPRQATYGYTF.

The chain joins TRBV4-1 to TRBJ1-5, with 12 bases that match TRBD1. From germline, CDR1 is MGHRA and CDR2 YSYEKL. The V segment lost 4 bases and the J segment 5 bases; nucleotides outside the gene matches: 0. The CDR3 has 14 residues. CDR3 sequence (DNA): TGCGCCAGCAGCCGGGACAGGGGGCATCAGCCCCAGCATTTT. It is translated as CASSRDRGHQPQHF.

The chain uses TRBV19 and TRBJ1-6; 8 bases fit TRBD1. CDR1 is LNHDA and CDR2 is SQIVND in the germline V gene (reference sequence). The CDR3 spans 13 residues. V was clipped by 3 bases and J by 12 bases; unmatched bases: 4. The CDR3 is CASSIGQGLPLHF. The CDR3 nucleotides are TGTGCCAGTAGTATCGGACAGGGCTTACCCCTCCACTTT.

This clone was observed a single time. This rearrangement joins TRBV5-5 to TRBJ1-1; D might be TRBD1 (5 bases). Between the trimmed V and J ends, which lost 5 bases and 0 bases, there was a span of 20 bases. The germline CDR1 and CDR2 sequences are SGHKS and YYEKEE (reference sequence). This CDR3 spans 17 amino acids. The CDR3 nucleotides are TGTGCCAGCAGTAACCTACAGGACGCGGCACTGAACACTGAAGCTTTCTTT. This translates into CASSNLQDAALNTEAFF.

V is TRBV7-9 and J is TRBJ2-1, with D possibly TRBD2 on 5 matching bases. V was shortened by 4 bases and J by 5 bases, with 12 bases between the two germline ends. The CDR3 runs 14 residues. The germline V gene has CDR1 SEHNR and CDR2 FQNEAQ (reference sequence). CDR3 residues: CASSSPEVHNEQFF. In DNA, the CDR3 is TGTGCCAGCAGCTCCCCGGAGGTCCACAATGAGCAGTTCTTC.

The CDR3 sequence: CSVEDPSTSGQFF. CDR3 DNA sequence: TGCAGCGTTGAAGACCCCTCGACTAGCGGGCAGTTCTTC. This chain joins TRBV29-1 and TRBJ2-1, with TRBD2 matching 9 bases. J was trimmed by 12 bases and V by 0 bases; bases with no gene match: 6. Germline V gene data show CDR1 as SQVTM and CDR2 as ANQGSEA. This CDR3 is built from 13 residues.

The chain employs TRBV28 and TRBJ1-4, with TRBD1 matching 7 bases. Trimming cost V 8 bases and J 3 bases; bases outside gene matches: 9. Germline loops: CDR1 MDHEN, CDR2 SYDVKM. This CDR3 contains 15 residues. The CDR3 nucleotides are TGTGCCAGCGGCTCTTGGGGACAGCCTAATGAAAAACTGTTTTTT. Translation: CASGSWGQPNEKLFF.

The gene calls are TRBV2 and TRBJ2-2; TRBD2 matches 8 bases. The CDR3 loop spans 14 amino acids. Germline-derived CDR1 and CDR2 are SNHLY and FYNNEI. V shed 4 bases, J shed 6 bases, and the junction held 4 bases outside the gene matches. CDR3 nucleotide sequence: TGTGCCAGCAGTGCAATCGGGGGGGCCGGGGAGCTGTTTTTT. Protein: CASSAIGGAGELFF.

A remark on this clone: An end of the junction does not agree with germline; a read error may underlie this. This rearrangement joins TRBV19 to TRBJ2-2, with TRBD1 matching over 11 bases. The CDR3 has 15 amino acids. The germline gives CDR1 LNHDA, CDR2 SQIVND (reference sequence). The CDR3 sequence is CASRGTGGNPGELFF. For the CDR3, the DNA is TGTGCCAGTAGGGGGACAGGGGGGAACCCCGGGGAGCTGTTTTTT.

CDR3 residues: CASSPDRGRLHF. The CDR3 DNA reads TGTGCCAGTAGTCCCGACAGGGGACGGCTCCACTTT. The chain combines TRBV19 with TRBJ1-6, with 8 bases fitting TRBD1. CDR1 is LNHDA and CDR2 is SQIVND in the germline V gene (reference sequence). J lost 16 bases, V lost 5 bases, and 7 bases had no gene match. The CDR3 covers 12 residues.

The CDR3 is CASTTGANTGELFF. In nucleotides, the CDR3 is TGTGCCAGCACCACGGGTGCGAACACCGGGGAGCTGTTTTTT. The chain carries TRBV25-1 and TRBJ2-2; D not resolved. Germline V gene data show CDR1 as MGHDK and CDR2 as SYGVNS. The length of the CDR3 is 14 residues. The ends were cut back, 7 bases at V and 0 bases at J, with 9 bases in the middle.

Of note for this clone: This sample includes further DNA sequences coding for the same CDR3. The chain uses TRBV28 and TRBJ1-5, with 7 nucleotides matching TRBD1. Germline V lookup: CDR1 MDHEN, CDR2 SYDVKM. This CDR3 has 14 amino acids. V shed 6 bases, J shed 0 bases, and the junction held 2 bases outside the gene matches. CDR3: CASRGTDSNQPQHF. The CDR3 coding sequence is TGTGCCAGCAGGGGGACAGATAGCAATCAGCCCCAGCATTTT.

This chain's CDR3 is CASSLNGDTGELFF. CDR3 nucleotides: TGTGCCAGCTCACTAAACGGGGACACCGGGGAGCTGTTTTTT. The chain links TRBV18 to TRBJ2-2, with D possibly being TRBD2 (5 bases). Germline V gives CDR1 KGHSH, CDR2 LQKENI. The CDR3 extends over 14 amino acids. Trimming took 4 bases from V and 3 from J, leaving 9 bases between them.

The DNA of the CDR3 is TGTGCCAGCAGATCGGGGGACACAGATACGCAGTATTTT. It is translated as CASRSGDTDTQYF. This chain connects TRBV7-9 to TRBJ2-3; tentatively, D is TRBD2 (6 bases). V lost 6 bases to trimming and J lost 2 bases, with 9 bases between them. Germline values: CDR1 SEHNR, CDR2 FQNEAQ (reference sequence). The CDR3 has 13 residues.

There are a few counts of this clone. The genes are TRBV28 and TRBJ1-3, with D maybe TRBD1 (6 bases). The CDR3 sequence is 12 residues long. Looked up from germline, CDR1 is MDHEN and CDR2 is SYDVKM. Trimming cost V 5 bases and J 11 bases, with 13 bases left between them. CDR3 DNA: TGTGCCAGCAGTCTCCAGGGGAAAGCCATATATTTT. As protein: CASSLQGKAIYF.

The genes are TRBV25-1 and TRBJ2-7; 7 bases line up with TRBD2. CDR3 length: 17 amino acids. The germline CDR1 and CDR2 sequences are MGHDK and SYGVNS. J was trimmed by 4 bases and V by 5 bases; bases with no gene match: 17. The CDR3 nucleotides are TGTGCCAGCAGTCAGAAAGGAGGTACTAGCGATAGGTACGAGCAGTACTTC. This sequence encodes CASSQKGGTSDRYEQYF.